A selection of T cell receptor beta chains follows, all from one sample in a study of T cell responses to AZD1222 COVID-19 vaccine. Clones were sequenced by immunoSEQ multiplex PCR, and TCRdb holds only the in-frame ones, with some missing. Among 120,000 or so clones, 92% were seen once, and the ten largest hold about 7.5%. The sequencing used peripheral blood, collected 28 days after the second AZD1222 dose. The receptors were sampled from an adult who received the AZD1222 COVID-19 vaccine. CDR3s include the opening cysteine and the closing phenylalanine or tryptophan. Each record gives: D gene, J gene, V gene, CDR3 protein, CDR3 DNA. D genes are given only for firm matches.

D gene: TRBD1; J gene: TRBJ2-1; V gene: TRBV7-2; CDR3 protein: CASSLWRTGTGGGEQFF; CDR3 DNA: TGTGCCAGCAGCTTATGGCGTACCGGGACAGGGGGCGGTGAGCAGTTCTTC
D gene: TRBD1; J gene: TRBJ1-2; V gene: TRBV28; CDR3 protein: CASSLRTGGYGYTF; CDR3 DNA: TGTGCCAGCAGCCTTAGAACAGGGGGCTATGGCTACACCTTC
D gene: TRBD2; J gene: TRBJ2-1; V gene: TRBV6-4; CDR3 protein: CASSPTSRSSYNEQFF; CDR3 DNA: TGTGCCAGCAGCCCGACTAGCCGGAGCTCCTACAATGAGCAGTTCTTC
D gene: TRBD1; J gene: TRBJ2-5; V gene: TRBV28; CDR3 protein: CASISHIRTGGETQYF; CDR3 DNA: TGTGCCAGCATCTCCCATATCCGGACAGGGGGTGAGACCCAGTACTTC
D gene: TRBD1; J gene: TRBJ2-7; V gene: TRBV27; CDR3 protein: CASSIRQGFEQYF; CDR3 DNA: TGTGCCAGCAGTATCCGACAGGGTTTCGAGCAGTACTTC
D gene: -; J gene: TRBJ1-1; V gene: TRBV29-1; CDR3 protein: CSVVYRTLNRDTEAFF; CDR3 DNA: TGCAGCGTTGTCTATCGGACTCTTAATCGAGACACTGAAGCTTTCTTT
D gene: -; J gene: TRBJ1-5; V gene: TRBV5-4; CDR3 protein: CASSLNGIRAQPQHF; CDR3 DNA: TGTGCCAGCAGCTTGAATGGAATCAGGGCTCAGCCCCAGCATTTT
D gene: TRBD1; J gene: TRBJ1-5; V gene: TRBV28; CDR3 protein: CASRGTGGNQPQHF; CDR3 DNA: TGTGCCAGCAGGGGAACAGGGGGCAATCAGCCCCAGCATTTT
D gene: -; J gene: TRBJ1-5; V gene: TRBV2; CDR3 protein: CASSGGTFPNQPQHF; CDR3 DNA: TGTGCCAGCAGTGGAGGGACCTTCCCTAATCAGCCCCAGCATTTT
D gene: -; J gene: TRBJ1-5; V gene: TRBV28; CDR3 protein: CASTETRGQPQHF; CDR3 DNA: TGTGCCAGCACCGAAACTAGGGGGCAGCCCCAGCATTTT
D gene: -; J gene: TRBJ2-1; V gene: TRBV6-5; CDR3 protein: CASRPEGRYNEQFF; CDR3 DNA: TGTGCCAGCAGACCGGAGGGCCGGTACAATGAGCAGTTCTTC
D gene: TRBD1; J gene: TRBJ1-2; V gene: TRBV29-1; CDR3 protein: CSVEVQGANYGYTF; CDR3 DNA: TGCAGCGTTGAAGTGCAGGGGGCTAACTATGGCTACACCTTC
D gene: TRBD1; J gene: TRBJ1-1; V gene: TRBV6-5; CDR3 protein: CASSWGTGRTEAFF; CDR3 DNA: TGTGCCAGCAGTTGGGGGACAGGGCGGACTGAAGCTTTCTTT
D gene: -; J gene: TRBJ1-1; V gene: TRBV4-2; CDR3 protein: CASSQDISPTEAFF; CDR3 DNA: TGTGCCAGCAGCCAGGACATCAGCCCCACTGAAGCTTTCTTT
D gene: -; J gene: TRBJ2-7; V gene: TRBV7-8; CDR3 protein: CASSSGQFYEQYF; CDR3 DNA: TGTGCCAGCAGCTCAGGACAGTTCTACGAGCAGTACTTC
D gene: -; J gene: TRBJ2-7; V gene: TRBV19; CDR3 protein: CASSIGQGTYEQYF; CDR3 DNA: TGTGCCAGTAGTATAGGGCAGGGGACTTACGAGCAGTACTTC